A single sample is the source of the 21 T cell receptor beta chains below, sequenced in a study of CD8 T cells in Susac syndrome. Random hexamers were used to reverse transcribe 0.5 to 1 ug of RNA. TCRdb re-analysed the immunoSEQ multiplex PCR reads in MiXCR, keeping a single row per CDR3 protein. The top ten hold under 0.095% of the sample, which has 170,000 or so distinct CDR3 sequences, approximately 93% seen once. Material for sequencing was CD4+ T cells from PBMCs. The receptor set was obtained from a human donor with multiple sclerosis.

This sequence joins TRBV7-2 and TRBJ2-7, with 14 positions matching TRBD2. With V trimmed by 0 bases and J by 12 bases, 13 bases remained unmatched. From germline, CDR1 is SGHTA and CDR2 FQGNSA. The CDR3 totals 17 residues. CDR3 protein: CASSLAGGGLAGGLAYF. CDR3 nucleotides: TGTGCCAGCAGCTTAGCCGGGGGAGGACTAGCGGGAGGCCTGGCGTACTTC.

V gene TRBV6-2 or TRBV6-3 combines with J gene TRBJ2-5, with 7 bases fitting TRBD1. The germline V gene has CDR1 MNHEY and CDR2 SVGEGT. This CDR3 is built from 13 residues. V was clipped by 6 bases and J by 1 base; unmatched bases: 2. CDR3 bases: TGTGCCAGCAGGCGGACAGGCCAAGAGACCCAGTACTTC. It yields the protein CASRRTGQETQYF.

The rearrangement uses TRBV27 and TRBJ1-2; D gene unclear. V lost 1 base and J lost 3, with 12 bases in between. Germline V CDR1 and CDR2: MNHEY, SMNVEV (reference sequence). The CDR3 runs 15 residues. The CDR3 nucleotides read TGTGCCAGCAGTTTATATTGGGGAATGGACTATGGCTACACCTTC. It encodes CASSLYWGMDYGYTF.

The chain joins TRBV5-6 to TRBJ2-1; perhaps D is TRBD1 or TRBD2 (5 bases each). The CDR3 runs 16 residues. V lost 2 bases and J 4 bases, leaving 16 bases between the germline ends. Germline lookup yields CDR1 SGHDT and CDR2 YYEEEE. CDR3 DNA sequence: TGTGCCAGCAGCTTCAAAGCCGGGACGCATTACAATGAGCAGTTCTTC. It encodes CASSFKAGTHYNEQFF.

CDR3 nucleotides: TGTGCCAGCAGTGACCAGATCTCCACAGGGCATGGCTACACCTTC. Translation gives CASSDQISTGHGYTF. This chain joins TRBV6-1 and TRBJ1-2, with D possibly matching TRBD1 (6 bases). The ends were cut back, 3 bases at V and 6 bases at J, with 17 bases in the middle. Per the germline V gene, CDR1 is MNHNS and CDR2 is SASEGT. This CDR3 is built from 15 residues.

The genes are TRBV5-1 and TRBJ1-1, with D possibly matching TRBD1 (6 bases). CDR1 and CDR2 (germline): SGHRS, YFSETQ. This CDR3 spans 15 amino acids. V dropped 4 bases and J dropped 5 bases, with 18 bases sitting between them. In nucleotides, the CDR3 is TGCGCCAGCAGCCCTGGTGGACAGTCAAGGACTGAAGCTTTCTTT. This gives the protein CASSPGGQSRTEAFF. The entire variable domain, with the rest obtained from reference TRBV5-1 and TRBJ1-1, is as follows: KAGVTQTPRYLIKTRGQQVTLSCSPISGHRSVSWYQQTPGQGLQFLFEYFSETQRNKGNFPGRFSGRQFSNSRSEMNVSTLELGDSALYLCASSPGGQSRTEAFFGQGTRLTVV.

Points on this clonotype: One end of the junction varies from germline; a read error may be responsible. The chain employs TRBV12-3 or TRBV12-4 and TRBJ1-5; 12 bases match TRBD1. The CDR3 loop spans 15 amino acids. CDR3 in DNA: TGTGCCAGCAGTTCGGGGACAGGGGGCAAGCAGCCCCAGCATTTT. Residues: CASSSGTGGKQPQHF.

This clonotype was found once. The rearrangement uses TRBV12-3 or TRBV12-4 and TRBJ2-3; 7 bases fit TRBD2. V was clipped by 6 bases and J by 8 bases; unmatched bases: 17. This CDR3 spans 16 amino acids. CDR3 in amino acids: CASSPRDYQLVGTQYF. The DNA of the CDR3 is TGTGCCAGCAGCCCCCGGGACTACCAGCTCGTGGGTACGCAGTATTTT.

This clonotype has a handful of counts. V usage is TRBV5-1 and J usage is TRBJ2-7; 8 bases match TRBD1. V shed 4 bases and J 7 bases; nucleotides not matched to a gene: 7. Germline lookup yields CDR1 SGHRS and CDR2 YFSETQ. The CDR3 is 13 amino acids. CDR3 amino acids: CASSLGQGQEQYF. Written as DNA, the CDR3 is TGCGCCAGCAGCCTTGGACAGGGACAAGAGCAGTACTTC.

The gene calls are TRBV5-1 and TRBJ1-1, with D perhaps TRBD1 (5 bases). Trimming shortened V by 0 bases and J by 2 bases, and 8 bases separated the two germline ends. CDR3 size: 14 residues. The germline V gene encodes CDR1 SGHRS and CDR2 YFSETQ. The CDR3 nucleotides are TGCGCCAGCAGCTTGGAAGGGGTAAACACTGAAGCTTTCTTT. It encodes CASSLEGVNTEAFF.

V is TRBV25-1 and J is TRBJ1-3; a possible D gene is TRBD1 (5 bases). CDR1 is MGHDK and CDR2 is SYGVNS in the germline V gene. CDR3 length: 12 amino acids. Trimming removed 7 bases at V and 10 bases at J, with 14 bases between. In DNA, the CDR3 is TGTGCCAGCAAGGGGCCGAGTGGAACCATATATTTT. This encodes CASKGPSGTIYF.

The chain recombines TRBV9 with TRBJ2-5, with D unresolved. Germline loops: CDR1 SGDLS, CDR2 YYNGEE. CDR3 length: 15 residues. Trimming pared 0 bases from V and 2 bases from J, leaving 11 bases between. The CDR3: CASSVALAPQETQYF. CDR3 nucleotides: TGTGCCAGCAGCGTAGCTTTGGCTCCGCAAGAGACCCAGTACTTC. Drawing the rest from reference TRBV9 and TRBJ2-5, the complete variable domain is DSGVTQTPKHLITATGQRVTLRCSPRSGDLSVYWYQQSLDQGLQFLIQYYNGEERAKGNILERFSAQQFPDLHSELNLSSLELGDSALYFCASSVALAPQETQYFGPGTRLLVL.

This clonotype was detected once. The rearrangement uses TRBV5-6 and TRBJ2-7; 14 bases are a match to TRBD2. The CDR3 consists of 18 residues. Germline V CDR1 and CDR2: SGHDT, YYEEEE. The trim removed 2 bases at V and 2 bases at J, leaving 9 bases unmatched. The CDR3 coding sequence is TGTGCCAGCAGCTTCGGACTAGCGGGAGGTCCGGGGGCCTACGAGCAGTACTTC. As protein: CASSFGLAGGPGAYEQYF.

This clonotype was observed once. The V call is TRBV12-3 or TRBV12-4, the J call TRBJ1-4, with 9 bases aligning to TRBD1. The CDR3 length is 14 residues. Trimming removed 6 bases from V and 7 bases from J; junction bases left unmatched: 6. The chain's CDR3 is CASRETGGSEKLFF. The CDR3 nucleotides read TGTGCCAGCAGGGAGACAGGGGGAAGTGAAAAACTGTTTTTT.

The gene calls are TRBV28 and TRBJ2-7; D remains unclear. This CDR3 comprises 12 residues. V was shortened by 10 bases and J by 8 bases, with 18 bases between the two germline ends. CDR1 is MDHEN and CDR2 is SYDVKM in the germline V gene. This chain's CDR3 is CATTPGRNQQYF. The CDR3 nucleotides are TGTGCCACGACCCCGGGCCGAAACCAGCAGTACTTC. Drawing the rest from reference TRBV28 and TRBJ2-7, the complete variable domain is DVKVTQSSRYLVKRTGEKVFLECVQDMDHENMFWYRQDPGLGLRLIYFSYDVKMKEKGDIPEGYSVSREKKERFSLILESASTNQTSMYLCATTPGRNQQYFGPGTRLTVT.

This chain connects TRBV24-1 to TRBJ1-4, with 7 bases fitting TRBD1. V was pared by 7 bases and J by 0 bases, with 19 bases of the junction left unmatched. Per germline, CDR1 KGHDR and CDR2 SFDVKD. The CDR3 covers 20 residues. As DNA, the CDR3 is TGTGCCACCAGAACCCTCACCCACTGGGACAGCTTCGCAACTAATGAAAAACTGTTTTTT. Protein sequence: CATRTLTHWDSFATNEKLFF.

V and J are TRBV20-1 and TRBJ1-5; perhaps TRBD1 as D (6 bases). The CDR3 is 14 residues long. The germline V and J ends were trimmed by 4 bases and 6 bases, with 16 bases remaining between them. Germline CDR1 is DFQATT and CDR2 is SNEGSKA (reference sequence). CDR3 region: CSATQGLGVQPQHF. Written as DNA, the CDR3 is TGCAGTGCTACACAGGGCTTGGGTGTTCAGCCCCAGCATTTT.

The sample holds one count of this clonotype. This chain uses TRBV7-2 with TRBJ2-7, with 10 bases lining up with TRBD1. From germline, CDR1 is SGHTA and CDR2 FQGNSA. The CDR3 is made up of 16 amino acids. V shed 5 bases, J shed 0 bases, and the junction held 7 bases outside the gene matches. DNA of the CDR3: TGTGCCAGCAGCGGTAGGGGACAGGGGTACTCCTACGAGCAGTACTTC. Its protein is CASSGRGQGYSYEQYF. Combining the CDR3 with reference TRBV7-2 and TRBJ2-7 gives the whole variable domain GAGVSQSPSNKVTEKGKDVELRCDPISGHTALYWYRQSLGQGLEFLIYFQGNSAPDKSGLPSDRFSAERTGGSVSTLTIQRTQQEDSAVYLCASSGRGQGYSYEQYFGPGTRLTVT.

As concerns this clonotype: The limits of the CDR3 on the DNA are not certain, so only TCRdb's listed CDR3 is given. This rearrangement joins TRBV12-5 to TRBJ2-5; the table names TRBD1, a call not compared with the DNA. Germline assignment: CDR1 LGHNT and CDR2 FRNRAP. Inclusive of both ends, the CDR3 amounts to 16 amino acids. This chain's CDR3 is CASGPSGRGSGETQYF.

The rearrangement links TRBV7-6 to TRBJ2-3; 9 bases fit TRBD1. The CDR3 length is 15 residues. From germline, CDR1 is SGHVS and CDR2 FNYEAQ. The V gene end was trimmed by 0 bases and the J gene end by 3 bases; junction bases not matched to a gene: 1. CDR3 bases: TGTGCCAGCAGCTTAGCCGGGACAGGGACAGATACGCAGTATTTT. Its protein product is CASSLAGTGTDTQYF.

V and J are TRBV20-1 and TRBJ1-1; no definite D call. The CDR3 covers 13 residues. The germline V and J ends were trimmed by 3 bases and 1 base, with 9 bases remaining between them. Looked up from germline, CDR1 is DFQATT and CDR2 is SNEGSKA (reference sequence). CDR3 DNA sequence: TGCAGTGCTAGGCCCGATCAGAACACTGAAGCTTTCTTT. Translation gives CSARPDQNTEAFF.